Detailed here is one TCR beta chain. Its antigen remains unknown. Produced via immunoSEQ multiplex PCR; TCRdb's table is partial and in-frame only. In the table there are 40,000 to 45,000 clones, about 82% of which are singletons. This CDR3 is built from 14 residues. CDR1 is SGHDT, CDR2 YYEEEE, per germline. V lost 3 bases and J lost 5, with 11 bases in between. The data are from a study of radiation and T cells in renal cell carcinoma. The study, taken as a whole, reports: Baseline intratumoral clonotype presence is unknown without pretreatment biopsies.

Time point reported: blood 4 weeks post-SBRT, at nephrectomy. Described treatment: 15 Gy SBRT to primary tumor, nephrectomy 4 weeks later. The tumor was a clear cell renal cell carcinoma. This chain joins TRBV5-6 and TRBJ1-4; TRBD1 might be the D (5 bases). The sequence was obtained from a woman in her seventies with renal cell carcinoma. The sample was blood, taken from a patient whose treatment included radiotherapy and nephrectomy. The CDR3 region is CASSYDSLNEKLFF. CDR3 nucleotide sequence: TGTGCCAGCAGCTACGACAGCTTAAATGAAAAACTGTTTTTT. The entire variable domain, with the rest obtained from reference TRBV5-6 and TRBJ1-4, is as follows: DAGVTQSPTHLIKTRGQQVTLRCSPKSGHDTVSWYQQALGQGPQFIFQYYEEEERQRGNFPDRFSGHQFPNYSSELNVNALLLGDSALYLCASSYDSLNEKLFFGSGTQLSVL.